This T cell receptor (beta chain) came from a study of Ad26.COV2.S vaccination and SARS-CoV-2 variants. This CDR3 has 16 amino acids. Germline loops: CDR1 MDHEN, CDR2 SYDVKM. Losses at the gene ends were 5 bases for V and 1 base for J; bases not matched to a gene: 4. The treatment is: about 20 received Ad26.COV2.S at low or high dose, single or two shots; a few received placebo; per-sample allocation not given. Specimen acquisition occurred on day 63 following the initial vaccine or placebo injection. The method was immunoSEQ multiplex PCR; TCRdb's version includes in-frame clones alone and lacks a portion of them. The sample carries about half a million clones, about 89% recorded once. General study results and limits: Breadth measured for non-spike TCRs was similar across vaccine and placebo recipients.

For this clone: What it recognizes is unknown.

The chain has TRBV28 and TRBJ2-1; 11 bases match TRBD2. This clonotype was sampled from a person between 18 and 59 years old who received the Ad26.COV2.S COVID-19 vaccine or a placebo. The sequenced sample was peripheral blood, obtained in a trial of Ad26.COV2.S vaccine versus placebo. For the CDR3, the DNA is TGTGCCAGCAGTGCCACTAGCGGGAGTTCCTACAATGAGCAGTTCTTC. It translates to CASSATSGSSYNEQFF.